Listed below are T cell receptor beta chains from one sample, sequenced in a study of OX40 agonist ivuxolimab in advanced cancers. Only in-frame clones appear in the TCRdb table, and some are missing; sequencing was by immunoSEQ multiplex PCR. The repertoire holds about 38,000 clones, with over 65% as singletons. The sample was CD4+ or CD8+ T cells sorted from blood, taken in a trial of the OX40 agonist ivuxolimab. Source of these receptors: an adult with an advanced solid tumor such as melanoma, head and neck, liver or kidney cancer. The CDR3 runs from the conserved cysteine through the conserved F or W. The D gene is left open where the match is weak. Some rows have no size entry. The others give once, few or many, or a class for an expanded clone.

TGTGCCAGCAGCGTCGGCAACCTACTAGCCGTAGGGTCAGATACGCAGTATTTT | CASSVGNLLAVGSDTQYF | TRBV9 | . | . | TRBJ2-3
TGCGCCAGCAGCTTCTTAGCGGGAGGTTTTTGGGAGCAGTACTTC | CASSFLAGGFWEQYF | TRBV5-1 | once | TRBD2 | TRBJ2-7
TGTGCCAGCAGCGTAGCCCCAGGGGGCTTGGAGACCCAGTACTTC | CASSVAPGGLETQYF | TRBV9 | . | TRBD1 | TRBJ2-5
TGTGCCAGCAGCTTTTTGCTGGGCCTAATCTTC | CASSFLLGLIF | TRBV7-2 | . | . | TRBJ2-1
TGTGCCAGCAGACTCGACAGGGGCCGGATCGGGGGCTACACCTTC | CASRLDRGRIGGYTF | TRBV7-2 | . | TRBD1 | TRBJ1-2
TGTGCCAGCAGCTTAGGGGCAACTAACTATGGCTACACCTTC | CASSLGATNYGYTF | TRBV11-2 | . | . | TRBJ1-2
TGTGCCAGCAGTCTCTCCGGGACGAGCTCCTACGAGCAGTACTTC | CASSLSGTSSYEQYF | TRBV27 | . | . | TRBJ2-7
TGTGCCAGCAGCTTCGGGGGAAGTAGCAATCAGCCCCAGCATTTT | CASSFGGSSNQPQHF | TRBV5-8 | medium-sized | . | TRBJ1-5
TGTGCCAGCAGCTTGGGACAGAGCCAGCCCCAGCATTTT | CASSLGQSQPQHF | TRBV7-9 | few | TRBD1 | TRBJ1-5
TGTGCCACCAGCAGCTATAGGACAGCTAATTCACCCCTCCACTTT | CATSSYRTANSPLHF | TRBV15 | . | . | TRBJ1-6
TGTGCCAGCAGCAACAGGGTGACTAGCGGGCCCTACAATGAGCAGTTCTTC | CASSNRVTSGPYNEQFF | TRBV7-9 | . | TRBD2 | TRBJ2-1
TGTGCCAGCAGTCCCGACAGGGTCTCAGATACGCAGTATTTT | CASSPDRVSDTQYF | TRBV6-1 | . | TRBD1 | TRBJ2-3
TGTGCCAGTATCCAAGACAGCTCTGGAAACACCATATATTTT | CASIQDSSGNTIYF | TRBV19 | . | . | TRBJ1-3
TGCGCCAGCAGCCAAGATTGGCCTCGAGGACCCTACGAGCAGTACTTC | CASSQDWPRGPYEQYF | TRBV4-1 | . | . | TRBJ2-7
TGTGCCAGCGGGACTAGCGGGAACACCGGGGAGCTGTTTTTT | CASGTSGNTGELFF | TRBV9 | . | TRBD2 | TRBJ2-2
TGTGCCAGCAGCTTGAGGGGTGGGAACACTGAAGCTTTCTTT | CASSLRGGNTEAFF | TRBV5-6 | . | . | TRBJ1-1
TGCAGCGTTGCTTACTCTGGGGCCAACGTCCTGACTTTC | CSVAYSGANVLTF | TRBV29-1 | . | . | TRBJ2-6
TGTGCCAGCGGGTACCGACAATCTAACACTGAAGCTTTCTTT | CASGYRQSNTEAFF | TRBV27 | . | . | TRBJ1-1
TGTGCCAGTAGTGTCGGACAGATCAACACTGAAGCTTTCTTT | CASSVGQINTEAFF | TRBV19 | . | . | TRBJ1-1
TGTGCCAGCAGCTTGCCGGGTGGGGCAGGGCAGACTGAAGCTTTCTTT | CASSLPGGAGQTEAFF | TRBV7-8 | . | . | TRBJ1-1
TGTGCCAGCAGCTTTACCCAGTCCAGGGGGCGGGGGCAAGAGACCCAGTACTTC | CASSFTQSRGRGQETQYF | TRBV7-9 | once | . | TRBJ2-5
TGCGCCAGCAGTCCCCTCATCGGTCAGGGGAAGGGCTACGAGCAGTACTTC | CASSPLIGQGKGYEQYF | TRBV5-1 | . | . | TRBJ2-7
TGTGCCAGCAGCTTAGTAAGACTAGCGGTTTACAATGAGCAGTTCTTC | CASSLVRLAVYNEQFF | TRBV7-2 | . | TRBD2 | TRBJ2-1
TGTGCCAGCAGCGTAGGGGACTCATCCTCCTACAATGAGCAGTTCTTC | CASSVGDSSSYNEQFF | TRBV9 | . | . | TRBJ2-1
TGTGCCAGCAAGACAGGGGTCTTCTATGGCTACACCTTC | CASKTGVFYGYTF | TRBV6-1 | . | TRBD1 | TRBJ1-2
TGTGCCAGCAGTGAGGGACCGGCAGGAAACACCATATATTTT | CASSEGPAGNTIYF | TRBV6-1 | . | . | TRBJ1-3
TGTGCCACCTCTAGGGCGGCATCCTACGAGCAGTACTTC | CATSRAASYEQYF | TRBV28 | . | . | TRBJ2-7
TGTGCCAGCAGCGGACCGACTAGCGGGTACCAAGAGACCCAGTACTTC | CASSGPTSGYQETQYF | TRBV9 | . | TRBD2 | TRBJ2-5
TGCGCCACCAGGGAGGATAGCACCTACAATGAGCAGTTCTTC | CATREDSTYNEQFF | TRBV5-1 | . | . | TRBJ2-1
TGCGCCAGCAGTGAGCCCAGGGGGGGACATCAGCCCCAGCATTTT | CASSEPRGGHQPQHF | TRBV10-2 | . | TRBD1 | TRBJ1-5
TGTGCCAGCAGCAAAATCAATGAGCAGTTCTTC | CASSKINEQFF | TRBV7-2 | few | . | TRBJ2-1
TGTGCCAGCAGCGAGTATAATGAAAAACTGTTTTTT | CASSEYNEKLFF | TRBV2 | . | . | TRBJ1-4
TGTGCCAGCAGTTATCAGGGGAGCTACGAGCAGTACTTC | CASSYQGSYEQYF | TRBV6-5 | . | . | TRBJ2-7
TGTGCCAGCAGCTCCCGCCCAGGGGGGGGAAGCACAGATACGCAGTATTTT | CASSSRPGGGSTDTQYF | TRBV7-9 | . | . | TRBJ2-3
TGCGCCAGCAGCTTGGACCCAGCGGGACAGAACACCGGGGAGCTGTTTTTT | CASSLDPAGQNTGELFF | TRBV5-1 | . | . | TRBJ2-2
TGTGCCAGCAGTTACTCGACGGGGGCCTATGGCTACACCTTC | CASSYSTGAYGYTF | TRBV6-6 | . | . | TRBJ1-2
TGTGCCAGCTCGCCTACAGGGAACACGAACACTGAAGCTTTCTTT | CASSPTGNTNTEAFF | TRBV27 | few | . | TRBJ1-1
TGTGCCACCAGCAGAGATTGGGAAAGGGGCCCTAATGAAAAACTGTTTTTT | CATSRDWERGPNEKLFF | TRBV15 | . | . | TRBJ1-4
TGTGCCAGCAGCCCTTTCACAGATACGCAGTATTTT | CASSPFTDTQYF | TRBV14 | . | . | TRBJ2-3
TGTGCCAGCAGCAAAGTCCCAACCGGGACCGCATGGGACGAGCAGTACTTC | CASSKVPTGTAWDEQYF | TRBV21-1 | . | . | TRBJ2-7
TGTGCCAGCAGTTTATGGGGCCAGCCCCAGCATTTT | CASSLWGQPQHF | TRBV28 | few | . | TRBJ1-5
TGTGCCTGGAGTGAACAGGGGTATCAGCCCCAGCATTTT | CAWSEQGYQPQHF | TRBV30 | medium-sized | TRBD1 | TRBJ1-5